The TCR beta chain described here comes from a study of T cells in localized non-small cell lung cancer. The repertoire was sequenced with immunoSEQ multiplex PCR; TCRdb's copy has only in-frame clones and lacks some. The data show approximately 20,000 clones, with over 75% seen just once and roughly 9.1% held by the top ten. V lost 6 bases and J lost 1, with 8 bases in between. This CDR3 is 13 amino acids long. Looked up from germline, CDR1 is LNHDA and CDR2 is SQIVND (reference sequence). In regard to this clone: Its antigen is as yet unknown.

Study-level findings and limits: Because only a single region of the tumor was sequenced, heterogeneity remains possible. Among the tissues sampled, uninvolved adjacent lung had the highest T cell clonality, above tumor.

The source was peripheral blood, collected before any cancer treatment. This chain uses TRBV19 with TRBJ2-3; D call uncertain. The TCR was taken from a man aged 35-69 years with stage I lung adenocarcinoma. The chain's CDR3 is CASSLSGTDTQYF. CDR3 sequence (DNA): TGTGCCAGTAGCTTAAGCGGCACAGATACGCAGTATTTT.